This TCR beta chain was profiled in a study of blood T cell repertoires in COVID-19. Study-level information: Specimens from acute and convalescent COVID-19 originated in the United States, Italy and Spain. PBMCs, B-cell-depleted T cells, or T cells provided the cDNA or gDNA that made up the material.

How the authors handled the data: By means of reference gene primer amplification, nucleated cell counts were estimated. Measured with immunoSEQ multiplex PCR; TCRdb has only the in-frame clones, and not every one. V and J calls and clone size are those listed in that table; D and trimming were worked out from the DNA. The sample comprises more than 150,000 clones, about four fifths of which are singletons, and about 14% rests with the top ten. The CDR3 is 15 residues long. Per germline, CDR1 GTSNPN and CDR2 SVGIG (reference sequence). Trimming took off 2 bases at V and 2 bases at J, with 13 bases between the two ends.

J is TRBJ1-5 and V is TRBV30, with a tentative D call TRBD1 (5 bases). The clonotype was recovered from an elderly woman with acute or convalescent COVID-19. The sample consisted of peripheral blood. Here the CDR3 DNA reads TGTGCCTGGAGTTCGACAGTCTGGGGCAATCAGCCCCAGCATTTT. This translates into CAWSSTVWGNQPQHF.